This entry features one T cell receptor beta chain sequence. Its antigen is currently unknown. Germline CDR1 and CDR2: SEHNR and FQNEAQ (reference sequence). V was shortened by 8 bases and J by 6 bases, with 17 bases between the two germline ends. The CDR3 totals 13 residues. The sample belongs to a study of human T cells and chemical hapten exposure. Broader study findings: It should be noted that donors had alopecia, so their immune response may differ from healthy people's.

In TCRdb, the RACE reads were re-called with MiXCR into one record per CDR3 protein. The sample holds 95,000 to 130,000 distinct CDR3 sequences, 9.5% to 13% seen once. The sample's time point: patch test 1, 2 weeks after DPC sensitization. Indicated treatment: therapeutic diphenylcyclopropenone sensitization with weekly scalp DPC. Unfractionated whole blood served as the source for total RNA extraction. The material sequenced was whole blood, taken in connection with sensitization to the hapten diphenylcyclopropenone (DPC). The receptor was isolated from a woman aged 50 to 60 with alopecia areata. Some clones in this sample may be carry-over from other donors' samples. The V gene is TRBV7-9, the J gene TRBJ2-7; D is undetermined. The CDR3, as DNA: TGTGCCAGCGCTGATAGCTTGGATTCCGAGCAGTACTTC. It encodes CASADSLDSEQYF.